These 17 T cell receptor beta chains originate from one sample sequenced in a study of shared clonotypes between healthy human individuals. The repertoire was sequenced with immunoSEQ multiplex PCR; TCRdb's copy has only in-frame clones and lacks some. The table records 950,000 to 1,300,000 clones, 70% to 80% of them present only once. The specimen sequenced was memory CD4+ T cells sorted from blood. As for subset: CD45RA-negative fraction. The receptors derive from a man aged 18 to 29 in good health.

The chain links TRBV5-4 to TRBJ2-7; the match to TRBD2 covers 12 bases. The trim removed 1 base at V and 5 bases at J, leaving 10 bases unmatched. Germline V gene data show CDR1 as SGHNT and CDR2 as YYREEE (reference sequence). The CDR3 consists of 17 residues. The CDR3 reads CASSLRVLAGGFDEQYF. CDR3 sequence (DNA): TGTGCCAGCAGCTTGCGGGTACTAGCGGGAGGATTCGACGAGCAGTACTTC.

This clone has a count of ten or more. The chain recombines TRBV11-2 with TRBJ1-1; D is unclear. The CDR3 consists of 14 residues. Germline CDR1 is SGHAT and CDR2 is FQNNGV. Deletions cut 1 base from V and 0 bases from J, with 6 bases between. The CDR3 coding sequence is TGTGCCAGCAGCTTAGGGCGGTTGAACACTGAAGCTTTCTTT. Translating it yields CASSLGRLNTEAFF.

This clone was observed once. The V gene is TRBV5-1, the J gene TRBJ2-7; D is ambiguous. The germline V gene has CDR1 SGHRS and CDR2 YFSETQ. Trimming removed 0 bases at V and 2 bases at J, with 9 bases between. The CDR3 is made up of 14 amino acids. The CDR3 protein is CASSLADLTYEQYF. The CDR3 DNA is TGCGCCAGCAGCTTGGCGGACCTCACCTACGAGCAGTACTTC.

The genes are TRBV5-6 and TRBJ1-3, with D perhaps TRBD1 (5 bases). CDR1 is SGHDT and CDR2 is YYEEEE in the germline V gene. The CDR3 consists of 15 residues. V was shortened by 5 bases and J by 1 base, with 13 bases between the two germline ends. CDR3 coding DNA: TGTGCCAGCAGAACAGGCCCGGTTTCTGGAAACACCATATATTTT. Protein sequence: CASRTGPVSGNTIYF.

The CDR3 protein is CATSREVAGEQYF. The CDR3 DNA sequence: TGTGCCACCAGCAGAGAGGTTGCGGGTGAGCAGTACTTC. The rearrangement joins TRBV15 to TRBJ2-7; weak D call: TRBD2 (5 bases). The CDR3 runs 13 residues. Germline V gene lookup returns CDR1 LNHNV and CDR2 YYDKDF (reference sequence). Trimming took 0 bases from V and 7 from J, leaving 10 bases between them.

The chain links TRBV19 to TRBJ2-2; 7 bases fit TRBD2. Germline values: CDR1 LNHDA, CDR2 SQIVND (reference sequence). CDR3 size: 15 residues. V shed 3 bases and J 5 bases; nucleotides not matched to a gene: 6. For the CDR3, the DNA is TGTGCCAGTAGTATCCACACCGGGGGGACCGGGGAGCTGTTTTTT. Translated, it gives CASSIHTGGTGELFF.

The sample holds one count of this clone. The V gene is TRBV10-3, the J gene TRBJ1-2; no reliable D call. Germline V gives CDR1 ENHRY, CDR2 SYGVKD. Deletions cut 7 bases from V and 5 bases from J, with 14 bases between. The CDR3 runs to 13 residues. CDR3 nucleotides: TGTGCCATCAACTGGGGTAACGATTATGGCTACACCTTC. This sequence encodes CAINWGNDYGYTF.

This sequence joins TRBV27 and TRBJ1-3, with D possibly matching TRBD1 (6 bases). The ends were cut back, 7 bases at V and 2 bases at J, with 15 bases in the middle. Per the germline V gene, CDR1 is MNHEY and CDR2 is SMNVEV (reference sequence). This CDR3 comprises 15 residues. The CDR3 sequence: CASTHLGGTGNTIYF. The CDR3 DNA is TGTGCCAGCACCCACCTAGGGGGAACTGGAAACACCATATATTTT.

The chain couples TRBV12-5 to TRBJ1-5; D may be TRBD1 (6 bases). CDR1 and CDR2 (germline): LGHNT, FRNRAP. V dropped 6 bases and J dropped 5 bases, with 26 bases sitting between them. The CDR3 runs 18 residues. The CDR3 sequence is CASGRTPKQGTYYQPQHF. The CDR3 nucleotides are TGTGCTAGTGGCCGAACCCCCAAACAGGGAACTTATTATCAGCCCCAGCATTTT.

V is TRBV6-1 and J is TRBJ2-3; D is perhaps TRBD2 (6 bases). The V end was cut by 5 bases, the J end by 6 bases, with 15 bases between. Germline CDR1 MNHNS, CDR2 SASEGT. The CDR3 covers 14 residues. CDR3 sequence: CASSLETRGDTQYF. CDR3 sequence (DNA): TGTGCCAGCAGTTTAGAGACTAGAGGGGATACGCAGTATTTT.

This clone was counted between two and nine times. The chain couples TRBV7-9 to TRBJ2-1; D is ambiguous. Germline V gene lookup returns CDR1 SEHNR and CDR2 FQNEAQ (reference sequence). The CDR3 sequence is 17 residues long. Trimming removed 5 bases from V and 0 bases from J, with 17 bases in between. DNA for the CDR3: TGTGCCAGCAGCGTCCTCCTTTTATCTCTCTCCTACAATGAGCAGTTCTTC. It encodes CASSVLLLSLSYNEQFF.

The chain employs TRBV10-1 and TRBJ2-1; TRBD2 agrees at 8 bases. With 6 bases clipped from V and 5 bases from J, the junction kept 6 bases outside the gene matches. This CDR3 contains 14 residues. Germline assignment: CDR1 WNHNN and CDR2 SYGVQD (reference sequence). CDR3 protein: CASSNGGADNEQFF. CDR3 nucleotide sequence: TGCGCCAGCAGCAACGGGGGGGCCGACAATGAGCAGTTCTTC.

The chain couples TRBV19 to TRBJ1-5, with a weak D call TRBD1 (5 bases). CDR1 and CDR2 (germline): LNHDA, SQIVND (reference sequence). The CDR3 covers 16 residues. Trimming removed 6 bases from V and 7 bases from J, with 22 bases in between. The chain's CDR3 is CASRPRGAREGQPQHF. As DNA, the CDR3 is TGTGCCAGTAGGCCTAGGGGAGCACGGGAGGGCCAGCCCCAGCATTTT.

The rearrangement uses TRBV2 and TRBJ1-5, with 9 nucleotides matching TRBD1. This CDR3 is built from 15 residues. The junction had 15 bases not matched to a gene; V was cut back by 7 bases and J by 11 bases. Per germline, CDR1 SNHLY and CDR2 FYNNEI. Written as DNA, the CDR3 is TGTGCCAGCAACCCGAGGACAGGGGAGGCGTCAGCCCAGCATTTT. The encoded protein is CASNPRTGEASAQHF. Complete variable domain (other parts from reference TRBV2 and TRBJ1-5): EPEVTQTPSHQVTQMGQEVILRCVPISNHLYFYWYRQILGQKVEFLVSFYNNEISEKSEIFDDQFSVERPDGSNFTLKIRSTKLEDSAMYFCASNPRTGEASAQHFGDGTRLSIL.

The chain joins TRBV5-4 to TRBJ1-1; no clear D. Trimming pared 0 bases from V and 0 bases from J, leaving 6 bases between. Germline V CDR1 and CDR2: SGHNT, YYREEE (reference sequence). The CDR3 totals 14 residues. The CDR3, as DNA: TGTGCCAGCAGCTTGGCAGGCATGAACACTGAAGCTTTCTTT. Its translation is CASSLAGMNTEAFF.

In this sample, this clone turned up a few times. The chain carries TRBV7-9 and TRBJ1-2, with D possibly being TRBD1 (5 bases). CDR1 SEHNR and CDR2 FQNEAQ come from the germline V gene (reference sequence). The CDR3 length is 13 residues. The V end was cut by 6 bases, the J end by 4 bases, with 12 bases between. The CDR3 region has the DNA TGTGCCAGCAGAACCGACAGCGCCTATGGCTACACCTTC. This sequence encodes CASRTDSAYGYTF.

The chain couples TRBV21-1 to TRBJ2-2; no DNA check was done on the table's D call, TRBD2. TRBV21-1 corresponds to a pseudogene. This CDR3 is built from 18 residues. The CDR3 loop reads CASSKGFGVRANTGELFF. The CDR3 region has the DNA TGTGCCAGCAGCAAAGGTTTCGGGGTACGTGCGAACACCGGGGAGCTGTTTTTT.